This T cell receptor beta chain stems from a study of blood T cell repertoires in COVID-19. This CDR3 has 15 residues. The germline V gene encodes CDR1 SGHVS and CDR2 FQNEAQ. Germline trimming cut 5 bases from V and 0 bases from J; bases unmatched to any gene: 6. Cohorts were determined from participant-reported clinical history. Libraries were prepared by immunoSEQ multiplex PCR; TCRdb keeps only in-frame clonotypes and omits some of them. This table holds a few hundred thousand clones, around 88% found once. The sequenced material came from PBMCs or T cells enriched from blood (not recorded which). The sequence was obtained from a woman aged 25 to 39 who had been exposed to COVID-19. The V gene is TRBV7-8, the J gene TRBJ1-1; 7 bases map to TRBD1. The CDR3 sequence: CASSTGQRMNTEAFF. CDR3 nucleotide sequence: TGTGCCAGCAGCACGGGACAGAGAATGAACACTGAAGCTTTCTTT.